This record looks at one TCR beta chain sequence and its context. Participant-given clinical history determined each cohort assignment. Recovery among Cohort 3 donors was established by two negative PCRs, clearance, or symptom resolution. The sample comes from a study of blood T cell repertoires in COVID-19. Study summary: The United States, Italy and Spain were the sources of the acute and convalescent COVID-19 samples.

As originally analysed: Estimated nucleated cell counts came from reference gene primer amplification. Generated by immunoSEQ multiplex PCR, the TCRdb table keeps only in-frame clones and is missing some. V, J and clone size reflect that table, while D and trimming were determined from the DNA. The data show 250,000 to 300,000 clones, about 90% seen once. Trimming cost V 7 bases and J 2 bases; bases outside gene matches: 3. Germline CDR1 reads KGHSH; CDR2 reads LQKENI. The CDR3 has 14 residues. The receptor was derived from an older woman who had recovered from COVID-19. The rearrangement joins TRBV18 to TRBJ2-7; 12 bases match TRBD2. Sequenced input: PBMCs or T cells enriched from blood (not recorded which). CDR3 in amino acids: CASWTSGDPYEQYF. CDR3 sequence (DNA): TGTGCCAGCTGGACTAGCGGGGACCCCTACGAGCAGTACTTC. Full variable domain (remainder filled in from reference TRBV18 and TRBJ2-7): NAGVMQNPRHLVRRRGQEARLRCSPMKGHSHVYWYRQLPEEGLKFMVYLQKENIIDESGMPKERFSAEFPKEGPSILRIQQVVRGDSAAYFCASWTSGDPYEQYFGPGTRLTVT.